These 21 T cell receptor beta chains share one sample of origin, sequenced in a study of regulatory T cells in long-lasting Graves disease (dated by TCRdb to about 2021). The sample's time point label, decoded: newly diagnosed GD, antithyroid drugs for less than 3 months. For both TCR sequencing and RNA sequencing, RNA was extracted from PBMCs in TRIzol. Library construction relied on multiplex PCR. The reads were generated on an Illumina HiSeq 4000. To build TCR beta libraries, CDR3 regions were amplified by Arm-PCR using iRepertoire HTBI primers. TCRdb reran the public reads through fastp at Q25 and MiXCR, keeping productive beta chains. Rows with one shared CDR3 protein collapse into an entry with the most common genes and DNA. The table for this sample lists about 470,000 distinct CDR3 sequences; about 16% of them were counted only once. The ten largest clones represent about a sixth of the sample.

These same records also appear under a second study, on T cells in Graves' hyperthyroidism and ophthalmopathy.

This sample comprised peripheral blood mononuclear cells (PBMCs), obtained at new diagnosis, from a patient treated with antithyroid drugs. Source of these receptors: a woman in her twenties or thirties with Graves disease. Donor details come from another sample of the same person, matched by shared clones.

This clonotype came up many times. The gene calls are TRBV7-9 and TRBJ2-7, with 7 bases aligning to TRBD1. The CDR3 sequence is 14 residues long. Germline trimming cut 6 bases from V and 4 bases from J; bases unmatched to any gene: 9. CDR1 SEHNR and CDR2 FQNEAQ come from the germline V gene (reference sequence). CDR3 DNA sequence: TGTGCCAGCAGTCCACCGGGACAGCAATACGAGCAGTACTTC. Translated, it gives CASSPPGQQYEQYF.

This clonotype has only a few counts. CDR3 in DNA: TGTGCCAGCAGCGAATCCCCCATTGCAACTAATGAAAAACTGTTTTTT. This encodes CASSESPIATNEKLFF. This chain links TRBV6-2 or TRBV6-3 with TRBJ1-4, with D unclear. V lost 6 bases to trimming and J lost 0 bases, with 14 bases between them. CDR3 length: 16 residues. Germline CDR1 and CDR2: MNHEY and SVGEGT.

The chain couples TRBV27 to TRBJ2-3; 12 bases are a match to TRBD2. The CDR3 has 16 amino acids. CDR1 MNHEY and CDR2 SMNVEV come from the germline V gene (reference sequence). With 5 bases clipped from V and 4 bases from J, the junction kept 7 bases outside the gene matches. CDR3: CASSLFLAGGPDTQYF. The DNA for the CDR3 is TGTGCCAGCAGTCTGTTTCTAGCGGGAGGGCCAGATACGCAGTATTTT.

V is TRBV18 and J is TRBJ1-2; D possibly corresponds to TRBD1 (5 bases). Trimming stripped 0 bases from V and 7 bases from J, with 6 bases between. The CDR3 totals 12 residues. CDR1 KGHSH and CDR2 LQKENI come from the germline V gene. CDR3 sequence reads: CASSPPGVGYTF. CDR3 in DNA: TGTGCCAGCTCACCACCGGGGGTTGGCTACACCTTC.

The chain links TRBV19 to TRBJ2-7; 12 bases match TRBD2. The ends lost 5 bases at V and 4 bases at J; junction bases unmatched: 18. CDR1 LNHDA and CDR2 SQIVND come from the germline V gene (reference sequence). The CDR3 has 19 amino acids. The DNA of the CDR3 is TGTGCCAGTAGTCCCAACACTAGACTAGCGGGAGAAGAGAGATACGAGCAGTACTTC. Translated, it gives CASSPNTRLAGEERYEQYF. Variable domain in full (rest from reference TRBV19 and TRBJ2-7): DGGITQSPKYLFRKEGQNVTLSCEQNLNHDAMYWYRQDPGQGLRLIYYSQIVNDFQKGDIAEGYSVSREKKESFPLTVTSAQKNPTAFYLCASSPNTRLAGEERYEQYFGPGTRLTVT.

The chain carries TRBV28 and TRBJ2-5; 11 nucleotides line up with TRBD2. The ends lost 5 bases at V and 3 bases at J; junction bases unmatched: 2. The germline V gene has CDR1 MDHEN and CDR2 SYDVKM. The CDR3 is 14 residues long. The CDR3: CASSTGLAEETQYF. The CDR3 nucleotides read TGTGCCAGCAGTACGGGACTAGCGGAAGAGACCCAGTACTTC.

This clonotype was picked up a small number of times. The CDR3 region is CASSQDQGDRAHGYTF. CDR3 nucleotides: TGCGCCAGCAGCCAAGATCAGGGGGACAGGGCCCATGGCTACACCTTC. The chain recombines TRBV4-1 with TRBJ1-2; 9 bases line up with TRBD1. The germline V gene encodes CDR1 MGHRA and CDR2 YSYEKL. There are 16 residues in the CDR3. Unmatched junction bases numbered 8, after V lost 0 bases and J lost 6 bases.

This clonotype was seen more than once but under ten times. This chain links TRBV12-3 or TRBV12-4 with TRBJ2-3; TRBD2 matches at 8 bases. CDR3 length: 17 residues. The V and J ends lost 8 bases and 3 bases, in that order; junction bases with no gene match: 16. In DNA form, the CDR3 reads TGTGCCAGCCCCGGGACTAGTGAGATTCGTTGGACAGATACGCAGTATTTT. The encoded protein is CASPGTSEIRWTDTQYF.

The chain is built from TRBV2 and TRBJ1-1; D remains ambiguous. The germline V gene encodes CDR1 SNHLY and CDR2 FYNNEI. The V end was cut by 6 bases, the J end by 0 bases, with 11 bases between. This CDR3 has 14 amino acids. CDR3 sequence (DNA): TGTGCCAGCAGGGCCGGACTCATGAACACTGAAGCTTTCTTT. Amino acids: CASRAGLMNTEAFF.

This clonotype was seen ten or more times. CDR3 residues: CSVLRGGRENGYTF. The CDR3 nucleotides read TGCAGCGTCCTCAGGGGGGGGCGGGAGAATGGCTACACCTTC. V gene TRBV29-1 combines with J gene TRBJ1-2; 7 positions match TRBD1. The CDR3 contains 14 residues. Germline trimming cut 6 bases from V and 6 bases from J; bases unmatched to any gene: 13. Germline-derived CDR1 and CDR2 are SQVTM and ANQGSEA.

Comment on this clonotype: Germline is not matched at one junction end, which may reflect a read error. The rearrangement uses TRBV6-5 and TRBJ1-1, with 8 bases lining up with TRBD1. Germline V gene sequence: CDR1 MNHEY, CDR2 SVGAGI. There are 17 residues in the CDR3. The CDR3 region is CASSYWGNFRDRSEAFF. The CDR3 nucleotides are TGTGCCAGCAGTTACTGGGGTAACTTCCGGGACAGGTCTGAAGCTTTCTTC.

This clonotype was seen only a few times. This chain joins TRBV25-1 and TRBJ1-1, with D unclear. Germline CDR1 is MGHDK and CDR2 is SYGVNS. The CDR3 spans 13 residues. V lost 7 bases and J lost 6, with 15 bases in between. The CDR3 DNA sequence: TGTGCCAGCACCATCAGATCTGTTGCTGAAGCTTTCTTT. Residues: CASTIRSVAEAFF.

There are many counts of this clonotype. The rearrangement joins TRBV30 to TRBJ2-1; no firm D call. V shed 4 bases and J shed 3 bases, with 10 bases lying between them. CDR1 and CDR2 (germline): GTSNPN, SVGIG (reference sequence). The CDR3 spans 13 residues. The CDR3 DNA follows: TGTGCCTGGAAGGATGGGATCTACAATGAGCAGTTCTTC. Residues: CAWKDGIYNEQFF.

The rearrangement links TRBV9 to TRBJ2-1; 8 bases are shared with TRBD2. The J segment lost 7 bases and the V segment lost 0 bases, leaving 6 bases of the junction unmatched. The V gene's germline CDR1 is SGDLS and CDR2 YYNGEE. This CDR3 spans 15 amino acids. The CDR3 DNA reads as TGTGCCAGCAGCGTAGACGGGAGGGCCGGGAATGAGCAGTTCTTC. Its protein is CASSVDGRAGNEQFF.

This clonotype was observed at least ten times. This chain links TRBV10-3 with TRBJ1-5, with 7 nucleotides matching TRBD1. V trimming: 8 bases; J trimming: 2 bases; junction bases outside the gene matches: 3. CDR1 is ENHRY and CDR2 is SYGVKD in the germline V gene. This CDR3 is built from 13 residues. In nucleotides, the CDR3 is TGTGCCATCCGACAGGGCGGCAATCAGCCCCAGCATTTT. Protein sequence: CAIRQGGNQPQHF.

The chain uses TRBV29-1 and TRBJ2-2, with a tentative D call TRBD1 (5 bases). Trimming removed 5 bases from V and 6 bases from J, with 10 bases in between. The germline V gene has CDR1 SQVTM and CDR2 ANQGSEA. The CDR3 length is 12 residues. CDR3 nucleotides: TGCAGCGTTTTAACAGGTTCCGGGGAGCTGTTTTTT. Its translation: CSVLTGSGELFF.

This clonotype was counted only a few times. The chain employs TRBV9 and TRBJ2-1; the D gene is possibly TRBD2 (6 bases). CDR3 length equals 12 residues. Germline V gives CDR1 SGDLS, CDR2 YYNGEE. The ends were cut back, 0 bases at V and 10 bases at J, with 8 bases in the middle. CDR3 sequence: CASSVGGREQFF. DNA of the CDR3: TGTGCCAGCAGCGTAGGAGGGAGGGAGCAGTTCTTC.

The chain uses TRBV20-1 and TRBJ2-7; D uncertain. Germline CDR1 DFQATT, CDR2 SNEGSKA (reference sequence). This CDR3 comprises 13 residues. Deletions cut 0 bases from V and 0 bases from J, with 6 bases between. In DNA form, the CDR3 reads TGCAGTGCTAGAGATGTCTACTCCTACGAGCAGTACTTC. Residues: CSARDVYSYEQYF.

This clonotype appeared many times. The chain joins TRBV20-1 to TRBJ2-3, with 14 bases matching TRBD2. V trimming: 6 bases; J trimming: 3 bases; junction bases outside the gene matches: 8. This CDR3 is built from 16 residues. Germline CDR1 DFQATT, CDR2 SNEGSKA (reference sequence). CDR3 protein: CSATGLAGVGTDTQYF. In DNA, the CDR3 is TGCAGTGCCACGGGACTAGCGGGAGTGGGTACAGATACGCAGTATTTT.

V usage is TRBV5-1 and J usage is TRBJ2-1; no clear D. This CDR3 has 14 amino acids. Trimming pared 0 bases from V and 2 bases from J, leaving 6 bases between. Per germline, CDR1 SGHRS and CDR2 YFSETQ. CDR3 in amino acids: CASSLGWTYNEQFF. Written as DNA, the CDR3 is TGCGCCAGCAGCTTGGGCTGGACCTACAATGAGCAGTTCTTC.

In this sample, this clonotype turned up many times. V usage is TRBV20-1 and J usage is TRBJ2-3; maybe TRBD2 (5 bases). Germline CDR1 is DFQATT and CDR2 is SNEGSKA (reference sequence). The CDR3 totals 14 residues. Deletions cut 0 bases from V and 4 bases from J, with 11 bases between. This chain's CDR3 is CSARENTRSDTQYF. The CDR3 nucleotides read TGCAGTGCTAGAGAGAACACTAGGTCAGATACGCAGTATTTT.